This is a list of T cell receptor beta chains from one sample in a study of T-cell reconstitution after alpha-beta-depleted transplantation in children. In TCRdb, the PCR reads were re-called with MiXCR into one record per CDR3 protein. The table lists around 15,000 distinct CDR3 sequences, under 6.5% of them singletons, with 6% to 8.5% in the top ten. This specimen was PBMCs, taken before TCRalphabeta/CD19-depleted stem cell transplant. The receptors were sampled from a boy aged 5-17 years with acute lymphoblastic leukemia, due to receive a stem cell transplant. Each CDR3 is given without its conserved first and last residue. The order of the fields is V gene, CDR3 protein.

V gene: TRBV10-3
CDR3 protein: AISGLFDPAYEQY

V gene: TRBV20-1
CDR3 protein: SARGLAGDEQY

V gene: TRBV19
CDR3 protein: ASRTQGAYSEAF

V gene: TRBV3-1
CDR3 protein: ASSQSGLRTSGGIHYEQY

V gene: TRBV20-1
CDR3 protein: SAREGRTGGTEAF

V gene: TRBV11-1
CDR3 protein: ACSLAGLYNSPLH

V gene: TRBV30
CDR3 protein: AWDAGPEAF

V gene: TRBV2
CDR3 protein: ASRDKEGASGYT

V gene: TRBV4-2
CDR3 protein: ASSHRTEETQY

V gene: TRBV11-2
CDR3 protein: ASSLRRGSTDTQY

V gene: TRBV25-1
CDR3 protein: ASSESKPGQTFYNEQF

V gene: TRBV12-3/TRBV12-4
CDR3 protein: ASSPHGETQY

V gene: TRBV27
CDR3 protein: ASSPVRSSYNSPLH

V gene: TRBV7-9
CDR3 protein: ASSLEGDRPRETEAF

V gene: TRBV20-1
CDR3 protein: SARVGGGAAEQF

V gene: TRBV20-1
CDR3 protein: SARILQGARGYT

V gene: TRBV12-3/TRBV12-4
CDR3 protein: ASSFESNQPQH

V gene: TRBV7-9
CDR3 protein: ARHRAGTEAF

V gene: TRBV20-1
CDR3 protein: SAPILPPLNEQF

V gene: TRBV24-1
CDR3 protein: ATSDTRQGLLYEQY

V gene: TRBV12-3/TRBV12-4
CDR3 protein: ASRLQTGSTDTQY

V gene: TRBV11-3
CDR3 protein: ASSLGDSGGFASETQY

V gene: TRBV7-8
CDR3 protein: ASSPGQICGELF

V gene: TRBV23-1
CDR3 protein: ASSQPGQLFYEQY

V gene: TRBV7-9
CDR3 protein: ASSLAYVTGEYGYT

V gene: TRBV6-5
CDR3 protein: ASRIRGTNEKLF

V gene: TRBV20-1
CDR3 protein: SAMTRARADTQY

V gene: TRBV5-1
CDR3 protein: ASSLYGGEETQY

V gene: TRBV27
CDR3 protein: ASSLTLGQATNYGYT

V gene: TRBV20-1
CDR3 protein: SARDASGMSTSTDTQY